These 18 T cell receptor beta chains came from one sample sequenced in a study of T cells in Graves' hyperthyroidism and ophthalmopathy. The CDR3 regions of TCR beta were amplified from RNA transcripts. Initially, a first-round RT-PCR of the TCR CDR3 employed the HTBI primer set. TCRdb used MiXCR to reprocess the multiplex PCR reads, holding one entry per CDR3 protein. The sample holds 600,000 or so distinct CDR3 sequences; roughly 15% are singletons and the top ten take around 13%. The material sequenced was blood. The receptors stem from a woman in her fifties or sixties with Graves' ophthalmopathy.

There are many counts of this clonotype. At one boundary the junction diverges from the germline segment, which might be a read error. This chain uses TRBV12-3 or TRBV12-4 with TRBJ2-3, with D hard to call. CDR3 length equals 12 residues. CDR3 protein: CASSLPTDTQYF. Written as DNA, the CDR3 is TGCGCCAGCAGCTTGCCCACAGATACGCAGTATTTT.

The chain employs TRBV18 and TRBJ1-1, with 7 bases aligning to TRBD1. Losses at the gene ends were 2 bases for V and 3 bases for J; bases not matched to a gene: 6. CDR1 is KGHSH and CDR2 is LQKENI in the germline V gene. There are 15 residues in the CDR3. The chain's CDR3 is CASSPKTGIYTEAFF. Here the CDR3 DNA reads TGTGCCAGCTCACCAAAGACAGGGATTTACACTGAAGCTTTCTTT.

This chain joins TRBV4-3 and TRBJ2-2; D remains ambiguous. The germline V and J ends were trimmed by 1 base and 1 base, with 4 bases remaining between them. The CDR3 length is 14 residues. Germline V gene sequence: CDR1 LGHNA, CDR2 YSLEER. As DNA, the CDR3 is TGCGCCAGCAGCCAAGTCATGAACACCGGGGAGCTGTTTTTT. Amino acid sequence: CASSQVMNTGELFF.

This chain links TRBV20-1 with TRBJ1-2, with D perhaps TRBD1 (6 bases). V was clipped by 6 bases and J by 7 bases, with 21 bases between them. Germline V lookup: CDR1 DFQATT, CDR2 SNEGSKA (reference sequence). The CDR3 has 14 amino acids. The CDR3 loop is CSAGDGTGSSGYTF. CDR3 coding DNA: TGCAGTGCCGGGGACGGTACAGGGTCGAGTGGCTACACCTTC.

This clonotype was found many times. CDR3 region: CASSETGTGGSGTEAFF. In nucleotides, the CDR3 is TGTGCCAGCAGTGAAACCGGGACAGGGGGATCAGGCACTGAAGCTTTCTTT. The V call is TRBV28, the J call TRBJ1-1, with 11 bases matching TRBD1. There are 17 residues in the CDR3. Trimming cost V 5 bases and J 4 bases; bases outside gene matches: 12. The germline CDR1 and CDR2 sequences are MDHEN and SYDVKM.

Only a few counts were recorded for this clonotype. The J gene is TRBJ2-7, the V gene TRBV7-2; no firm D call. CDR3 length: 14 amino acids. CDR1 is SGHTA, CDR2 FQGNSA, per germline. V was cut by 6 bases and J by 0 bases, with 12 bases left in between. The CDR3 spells CASRRTDLSYEQYF. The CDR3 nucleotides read TGTGCCAGCAGGAGGACGGACCTCTCCTACGAGCAGTACTTC.

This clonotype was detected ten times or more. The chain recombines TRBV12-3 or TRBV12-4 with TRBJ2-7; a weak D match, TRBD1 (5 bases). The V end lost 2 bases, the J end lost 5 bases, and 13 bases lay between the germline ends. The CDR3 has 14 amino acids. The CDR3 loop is CASSLRAGRHEQYF. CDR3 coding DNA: TGTGCCAGCAGTTTAAGGGCAGGGCGGCACGAGCAGTACTTC.

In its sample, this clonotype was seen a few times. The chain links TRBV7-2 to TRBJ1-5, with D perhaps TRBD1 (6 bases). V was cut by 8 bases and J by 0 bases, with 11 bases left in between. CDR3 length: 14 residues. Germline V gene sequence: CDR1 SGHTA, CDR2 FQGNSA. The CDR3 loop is CASSRGGSNQPQHF. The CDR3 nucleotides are TGTGCCAGCTCCAGAGGGGGTAGCAATCAGCCCCAGCATTTT. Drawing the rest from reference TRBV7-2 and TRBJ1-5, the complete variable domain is GAGVSQSPSNKVTEKGKDVELRCDPISGHTALYWYRQSLGQGLEFLIYFQGNSAPDKSGLPSDRFSAERTGGSVSTLTIQRTQQEDSAVYLCASSRGGSNQPQHFGDGTRLSIL.

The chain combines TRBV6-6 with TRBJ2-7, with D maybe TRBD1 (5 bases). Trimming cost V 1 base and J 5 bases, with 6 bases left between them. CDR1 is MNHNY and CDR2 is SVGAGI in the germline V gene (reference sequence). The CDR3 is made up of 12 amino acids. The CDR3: CASSYWGNEQYF. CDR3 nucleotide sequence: TGTGCCAGCAGTTACTGGGGCAACGAGCAGTACTTC.

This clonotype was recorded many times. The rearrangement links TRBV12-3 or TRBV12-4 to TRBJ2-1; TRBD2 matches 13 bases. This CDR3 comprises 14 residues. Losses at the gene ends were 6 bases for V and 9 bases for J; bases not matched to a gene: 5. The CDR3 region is CASRTSGRGAEQFF. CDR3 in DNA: TGTGCCAGCAGAACTAGCGGGAGGGGTGCTGAGCAGTTCTTC.

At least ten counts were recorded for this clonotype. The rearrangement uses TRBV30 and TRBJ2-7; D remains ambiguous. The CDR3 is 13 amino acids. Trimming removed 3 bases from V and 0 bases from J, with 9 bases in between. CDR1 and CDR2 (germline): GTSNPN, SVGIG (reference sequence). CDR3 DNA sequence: TGTGCCTGGAGCCGCTTTGACTCCTACGAGCAGTACTTC. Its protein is CAWSRFDSYEQYF.

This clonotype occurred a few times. The CDR3 spells CATSRGRVGYSNQPQHF. The DNA of the CDR3 is TGTGCCACCAGCAGAGGGAGGGTGGGTTATAGCAATCAGCCCCAGCATTTT. The V gene is TRBV15, the J gene TRBJ1-5; no clear D. CDR3 length equals 17 residues. The V end lost 1 base, the J end lost 0 bases, and 13 bases lay between the germline ends. Germline lookup yields CDR1 LNHNV and CDR2 YYDKDF (reference sequence).

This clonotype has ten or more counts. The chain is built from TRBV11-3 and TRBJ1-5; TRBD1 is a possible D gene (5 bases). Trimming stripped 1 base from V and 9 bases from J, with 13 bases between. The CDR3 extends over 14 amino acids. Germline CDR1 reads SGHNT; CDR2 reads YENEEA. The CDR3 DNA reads TGTGCCAGCAGCTTAGCACAGGTCGTCCTGCCCCAGCATTTT. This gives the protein CASSLAQVVLPQHF.

Written as DNA, the CDR3 is TGCAGCGTTGTGCTTTGGGGCACAGATACGCAGTATTTT. Translating gives CSVVLWGTDTQYF. The chain couples TRBV29-1 to TRBJ2-3; D unresolved. V lost 4 bases and J lost 1, with 9 bases in between. The CDR3 runs to 13 residues. Germline V lookup: CDR1 SQVTM, CDR2 ANQGSEA.

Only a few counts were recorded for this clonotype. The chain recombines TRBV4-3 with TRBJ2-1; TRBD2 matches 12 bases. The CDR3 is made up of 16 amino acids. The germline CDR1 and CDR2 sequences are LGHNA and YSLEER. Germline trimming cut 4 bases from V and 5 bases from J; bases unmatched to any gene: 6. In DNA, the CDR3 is TGCGCCAGCAGCCCGGAGACTAGCGGGAGCAACAATGAGCAGTTCTTC. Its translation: CASSPETSGSNNEQFF.

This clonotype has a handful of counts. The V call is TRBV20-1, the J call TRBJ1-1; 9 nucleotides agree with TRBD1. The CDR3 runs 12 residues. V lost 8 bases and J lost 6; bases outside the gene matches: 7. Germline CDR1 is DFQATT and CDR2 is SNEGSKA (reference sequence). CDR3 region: CSSGQGNAEAFF. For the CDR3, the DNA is TGCAGTTCAGGACAGGGGAATGCTGAAGCTTTCTTT.

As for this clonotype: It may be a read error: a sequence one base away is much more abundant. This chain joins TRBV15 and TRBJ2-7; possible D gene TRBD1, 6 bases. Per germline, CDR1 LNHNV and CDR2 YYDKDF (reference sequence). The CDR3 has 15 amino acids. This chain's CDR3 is CATSRERHRGTERYF. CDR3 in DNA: TGTGCCACCAGCAGAGAACGTCATAGGGGGACCGAGCGGTACTTC.

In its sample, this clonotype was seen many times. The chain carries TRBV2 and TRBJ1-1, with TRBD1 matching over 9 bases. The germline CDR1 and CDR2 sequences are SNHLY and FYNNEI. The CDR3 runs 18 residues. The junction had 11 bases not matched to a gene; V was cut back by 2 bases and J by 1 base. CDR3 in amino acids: CASSESWGTGRENTEAFF. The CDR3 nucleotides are TGTGCCAGCAGTGAAAGTTGGGGGACAGGGCGGGAGAACACTGAAGCTTTCTTT.